The T cell receptor beta chain under discussion was sequenced for a study of blood T cell repertoires in COVID-19. As for the study in general: Samples of COVID-19 (acute and convalescent) were obtained from the United States, Italy and Spain. T cells, B-cell-depleted T cells, or PBMCs provided the cDNA or gDNA that served as material.

Trimming cost V 5 bases and J 1 base, with 9 bases left between them. Germline lookup yields CDR1 ENHRY and CDR2 SYGVKD. CDR3 length: 14 residues. Original data processing: Researchers report that nucleated cell counts were estimated from reference gene primer amplification. Libraries were prepared by immunoSEQ multiplex PCR; TCRdb keeps only in-frame clonotypes and omits some of them. D and trimming were read from the DNA, whereas the V and J calls and clone size are those reported in that table. Of around 150,000 clones detected, about 87% appear once; the ten largest clones hold 3.5% to 4%. This clone occurred once.

Sequencing input: peripheral blood. The gene calls are TRBV10-3 and TRBJ1-5; D is uncertain. The TCR sequence derives from a woman aged 60-70 years who had recovered from COVID-19. CDR3 amino acids: CAISTAPSNQPQHF. CDR3 in DNA: TGTGCCATCAGTACAGCCCCAAGCAATCAGCCCCAGCATTTT.